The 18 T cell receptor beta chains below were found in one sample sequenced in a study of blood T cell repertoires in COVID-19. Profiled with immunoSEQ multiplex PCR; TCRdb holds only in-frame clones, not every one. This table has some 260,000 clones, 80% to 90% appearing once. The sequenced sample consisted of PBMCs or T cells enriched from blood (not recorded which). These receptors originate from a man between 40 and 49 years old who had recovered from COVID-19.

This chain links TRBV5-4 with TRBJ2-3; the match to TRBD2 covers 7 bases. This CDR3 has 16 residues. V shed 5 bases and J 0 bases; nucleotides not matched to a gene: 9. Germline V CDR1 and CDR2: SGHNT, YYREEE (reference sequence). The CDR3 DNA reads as TGTGCCAGCAGGAACCCACTAGCGCCCAGCACAGATACGCAGTATTTT. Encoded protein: CASRNPLAPSTDTQYF. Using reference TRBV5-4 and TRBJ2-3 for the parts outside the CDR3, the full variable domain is ETGVTQSPTHLIKTRGQQVTLRCSSQSGHNTVSWYQQALGQGPQFIFQYYREEENGRGNFPPRFSGLQFPNYSSELNVNALELDDSALYLCASRNPLAPSTDTQYFGPGTRLTVL.

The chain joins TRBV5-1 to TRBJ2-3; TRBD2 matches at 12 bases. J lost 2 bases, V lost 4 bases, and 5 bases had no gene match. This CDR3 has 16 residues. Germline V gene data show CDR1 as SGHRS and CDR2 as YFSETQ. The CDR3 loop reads CASSPLAGGNTDTQYF. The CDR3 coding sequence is TGCGCCAGCAGCCCCCTAGCGGGAGGGAACACAGATACGCAGTATTTT.

The CDR3 bases are TGTGCCAGCAGTCCCAGGCACACACTCGAGCAGTACTTC. Translated: CASSPRHTLEQYF. The chain recombines TRBV12-3 or TRBV12-4 with TRBJ2-7; D is uncertain. The CDR3 spans 13 residues. The V end was cut by 5 bases, the J end by 6 bases, with 14 bases between.

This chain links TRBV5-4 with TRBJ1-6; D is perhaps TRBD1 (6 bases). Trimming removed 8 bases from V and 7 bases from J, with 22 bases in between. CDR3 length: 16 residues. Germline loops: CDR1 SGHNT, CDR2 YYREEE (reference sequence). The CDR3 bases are TGTGCCAGGACCCTCGGGAGGGGGGAGCTAAATTCACCCCTCCACTTT. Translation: CARTLGRGELNSPLHF.

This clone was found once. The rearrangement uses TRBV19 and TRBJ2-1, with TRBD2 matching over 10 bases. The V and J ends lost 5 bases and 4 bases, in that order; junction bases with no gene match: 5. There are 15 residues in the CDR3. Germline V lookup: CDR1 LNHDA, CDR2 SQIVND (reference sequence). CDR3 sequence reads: CASSVLAGTYNEQFF. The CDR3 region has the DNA TGTGCCAGTAGTGTACTAGCGGGAACTTACAATGAGCAGTTCTTC.

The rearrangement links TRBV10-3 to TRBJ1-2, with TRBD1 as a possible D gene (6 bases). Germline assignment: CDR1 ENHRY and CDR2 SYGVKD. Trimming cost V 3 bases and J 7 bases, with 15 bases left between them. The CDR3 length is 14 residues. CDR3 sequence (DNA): TGTGCCATCAGTGACAGGCAGGGGAGAGGTGGCTACACCTTC. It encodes CAISDRQGRGGYTF.

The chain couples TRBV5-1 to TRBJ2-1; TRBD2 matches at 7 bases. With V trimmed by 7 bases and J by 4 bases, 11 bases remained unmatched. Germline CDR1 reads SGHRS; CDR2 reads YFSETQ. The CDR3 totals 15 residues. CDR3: CASASGGGVYNEQFF. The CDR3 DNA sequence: TGCGCCAGCGCATCTGGCGGGGGAGTTTACAATGAGCAGTTCTTC.

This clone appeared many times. CDR3 nucleotides: TGTGCCAGTAATCGGGCGGGACAGGGGGTTGAGACCCAGTACTTC. Its protein product is CASNRAGQGVETQYF. The chain employs TRBV19 and TRBJ2-5; 11 nucleotides agree with TRBD1. Trimming took 7 bases from V and 5 from J; bases not matched to a gene: 9. Germline CDR1 LNHDA, CDR2 SQIVND (reference sequence). The CDR3 covers 15 residues.

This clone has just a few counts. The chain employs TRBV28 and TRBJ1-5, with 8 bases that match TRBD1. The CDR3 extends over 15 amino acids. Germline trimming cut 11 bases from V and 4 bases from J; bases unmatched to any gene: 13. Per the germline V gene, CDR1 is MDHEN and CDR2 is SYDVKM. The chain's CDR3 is CAWGLGTGYNQPQHF. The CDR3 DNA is TGTGCCTGGGGGCTAGGGACAGGCTATAATCAGCCCCAGCATTTT.

The CDR3 loop is CASSKRDRDVYGYTF. The CDR3 nucleotides are TGTGCCAGCAGCAAAAGGGACAGGGACGTCTATGGCTACACCTTC. The chain is built from TRBV5-6 and TRBJ1-2, with TRBD1 matching over 9 bases. This CDR3 comprises 15 residues. V lost 4 bases and J lost 4; bases outside the gene matches: 8. Germline-derived CDR1 and CDR2 are SGHDT and YYEEEE.

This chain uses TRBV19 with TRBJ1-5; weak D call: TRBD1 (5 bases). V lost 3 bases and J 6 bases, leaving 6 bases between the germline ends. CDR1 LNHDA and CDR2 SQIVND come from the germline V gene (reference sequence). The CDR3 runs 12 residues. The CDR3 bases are TGTGCCAGTAGTATGGGGGGTCAGCCCCAGCATTTT. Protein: CASSMGGQPQHF.

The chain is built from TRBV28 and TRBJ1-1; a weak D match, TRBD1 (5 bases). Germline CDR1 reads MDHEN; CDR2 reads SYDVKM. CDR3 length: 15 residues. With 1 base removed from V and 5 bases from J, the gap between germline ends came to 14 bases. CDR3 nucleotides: TGTGCCAGCAGTTTATCCGCAGGGTTATCAACTGAAGCTTTCTTT. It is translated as CASSLSAGLSTEAFF.

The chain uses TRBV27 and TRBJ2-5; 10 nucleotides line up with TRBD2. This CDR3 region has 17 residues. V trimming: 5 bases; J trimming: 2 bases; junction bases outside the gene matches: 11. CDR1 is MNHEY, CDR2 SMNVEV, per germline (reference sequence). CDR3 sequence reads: CASSQGRTSGGQETQYF. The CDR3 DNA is TGTGCCAGCAGTCAAGGACGGACTAGCGGTGGGCAAGAGACCCAGTACTTC.

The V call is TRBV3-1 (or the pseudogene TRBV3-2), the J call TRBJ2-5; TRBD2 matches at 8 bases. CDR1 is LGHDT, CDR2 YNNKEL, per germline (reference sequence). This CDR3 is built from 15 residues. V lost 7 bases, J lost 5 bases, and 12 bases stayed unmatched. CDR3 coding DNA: TGTGCCAGCACGTTGACGAGCGGGAGTCTGGAGACCCAGTACTTC. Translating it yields CASTLTSGSLETQYF.

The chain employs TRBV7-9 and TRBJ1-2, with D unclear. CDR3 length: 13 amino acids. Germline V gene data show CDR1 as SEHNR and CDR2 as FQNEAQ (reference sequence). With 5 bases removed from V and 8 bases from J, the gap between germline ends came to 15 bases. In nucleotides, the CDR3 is TGTGCCAGCAGCCGGCAGCGAGCCACCGGCTACACCTTC. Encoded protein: CASSRQRATGYTF. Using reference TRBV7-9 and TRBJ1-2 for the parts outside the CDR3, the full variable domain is DTGVSQNPRHKITKRGQNVTFRCDPISEHNRLYWYRQTLGQGPEFLTYFQNEAQLEKSRLLSDRFSAERPKGSFSTLEIQRTEQGDSAMYLCASSRQRATGYTFGSGTRLTVV.

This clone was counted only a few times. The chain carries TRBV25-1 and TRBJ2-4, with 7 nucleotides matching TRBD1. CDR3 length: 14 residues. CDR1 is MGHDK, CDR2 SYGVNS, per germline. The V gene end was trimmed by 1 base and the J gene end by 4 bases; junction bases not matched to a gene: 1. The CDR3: CASSEWGQKNIQYF. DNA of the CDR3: TGTGCCAGCAGTGAATGGGGACAGAAAAACATTCAGTACTTC. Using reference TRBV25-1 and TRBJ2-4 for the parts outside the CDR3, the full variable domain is EADIYQTPRYLVIGTGKKITLECSQTMGHDKMYWYQQDPGMELHLIHYSYGVNSTEKGDLSSESTVSRIRTEHFPLTLESARPSHTSQYLCASSEWGQKNIQYFGAGTRLSVL.

The CDR3 sequence: CASSLSGTGHGYTF. The CDR3 DNA follows: TGTGCCAGCAGTTTATCCGGGACAGGGCACGGCTACACCTTC. This chain uses TRBV27 with TRBJ1-2; 9 nucleotides match TRBD1. The ends lost 0 bases at V and 8 bases at J; junction bases unmatched: 4. The CDR3 extends over 14 amino acids. Germline V lookup: CDR1 MNHEY, CDR2 SMNVEV (reference sequence).

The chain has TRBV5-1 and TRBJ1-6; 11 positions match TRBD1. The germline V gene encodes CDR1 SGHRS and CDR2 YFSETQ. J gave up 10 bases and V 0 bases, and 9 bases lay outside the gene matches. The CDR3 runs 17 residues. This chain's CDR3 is CASSLVGGQGARSPLHF. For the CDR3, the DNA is TGCGCCAGCAGCTTGGTAGGTGGACAGGGGGCTCGGTCACCCCTCCACTTT.